These 13 T cell receptor beta chains were all obtained from the same sample, sequenced in a study of PD-L1 blockade in urothelial cancer. Profiled with immunoSEQ multiplex PCR; TCRdb holds only in-frame clones, not every one. This sample has 60,000 to 85,000 clones, with about 90% found just once. Sequenced here: PBMCs, sampled around atezolizumab (anti-PD-L1) treatment. These receptors were taken from a woman between 65 and 79 years old with urothelial cancer.

The chain joins TRBV29-1 to TRBJ2-3; possibly TRBD2 for D (5 bases). Germline V gene data show CDR1 as SQVTM and CDR2 as ANQGSEA. This CDR3 spans 13 amino acids. Trimming cost V 0 bases and J 1 base, with 5 bases left between them. Written as DNA, the CDR3 is TGCAGCGTTGAAGAGGGAGGCACAGATACGCAGTATTTT. Protein: CSVEEGGTDTQYF.

The genes are TRBV5-4 and TRBJ2-5, with D perhaps matching TRBD2 (5 bases). V lost 3 bases and J 1 base, leaving 25 bases between the germline ends. The V gene's germline CDR1 is SGHNT and CDR2 YYREEE (reference sequence). This CDR3 region has 19 residues. The CDR3, as DNA: TGTGCCAGCAGCTCGAAGGCGGGCTTCCAAACACCCCTCCAAGAGACCCAGTACTTC. Its protein product is CASSSKAGFQTPLQETQYF. Looking up the rest from reference TRBV5-4 and TRBJ2-5 gives the full variable domain: ETGVTQSPTHLIKTRGQQVTLRCSSQSGHNTVSWYQQALGQGPQFIFQYYREEENGRGNFPPRFSGLQFPNYSSELNVNALELDDSALYLCASSSKAGFQTPLQETQYFGPGTRLLVL.

The chain employs TRBV10-2 and TRBJ2-6, with 9 bases fitting TRBD1. The ends lost 6 bases at V and 0 bases at J; junction bases unmatched: 6. The CDR3 contains 17 residues. Germline CDR1 is WSHSY and CDR2 is SAAADI. The CDR3 nucleotides are TGCGCCAGCAGGGAGGGACAGGGCCGCTCTGGGGCCAACGTCCTGACTTTC. It encodes CASREGQGRSGANVLTF.

The CDR3 region has the DNA TGTGCCAGCAGCTTATCGGATAGCCCTCATGAGCAGTTCTTC. As protein: CASSLSDSPHEQFF. The chain employs TRBV13 and TRBJ2-1; no clear D. The CDR3 is 14 amino acids. Trimming took 2 bases from V and 8 from J, leaving 13 bases between them. The V gene's germline CDR1 is PRHDT and CDR2 FYEKMQ (reference sequence).

The chain recombines TRBV14 with TRBJ2-7, with 12 bases fitting TRBD1. Germline V lookup: CDR1 SGHDN, CDR2 FVKESK. CDR3 length: 18 residues. The trim removed 0 bases at V and 6 bases at J, leaving 12 bases unmatched. For the CDR3, the DNA is TGTGCCAGCAGCCAAGAGGCGGGACAGGGGGCTGTTTACTCCGAGCAGTACTTC. Its translation is CASSQEAGQGAVYSEQYF.

The rearrangement joins TRBV6-6 to TRBJ2-7, with D perhaps TRBD2 (5 bases). Trimming cost V 2 bases and J 5 bases, with 13 bases left between them. The CDR3 is made up of 14 amino acids. Germline assignment: CDR1 MNHNY and CDR2 SVGAGI (reference sequence). CDR3 protein: CASSYEAPGDEQYF. The CDR3 DNA reads as TGTGCCAGCAGTTACGAGGCCCCCGGGGACGAGCAGTACTTC.

The rearrangement links TRBV7-3 to TRBJ2-2, with TRBD2 matching over 14 bases. J lost 6 bases, V lost 5 bases, and 11 bases had no gene match. The germline CDR1 and CDR2 sequences are SGHTA and FQGTGA. This CDR3 has 18 amino acids. As DNA, the CDR3 is TGTGCCAGCAGCCTGACCGGGACTAGCGGGAGCGGGGCCGGGGAGCTGTTTTTT. Protein: CASSLTGTSGSGAGELFF.

This sequence joins TRBV6-5 and TRBJ1-5, with 9 bases identical to TRBD1. Germline V gene data show CDR1 as MNHEY and CDR2 as SVGAGI. The CDR3 is 13 amino acids. The chain's CDR3 is CVSTGGENQPQHF. The CDR3, as DNA: TGTGTGAGTACAGGGGGCGAGAATCAGCCCCAGCATTTT.

CDR3 coding DNA: TGTGCCAGCAGTCAACACATGGGAGTAACCGGGGAGCTGTTTTTT. Protein: CASSQHMGVTGELFF. This chain links TRBV6-1 with TRBJ2-2; a possible D gene is TRBD2 (5 bases). The CDR3 length is 15 residues. The germline CDR1 and CDR2 sequences are MNHNS and SASEGT. Deletions cut 5 bases from V and 5 bases from J, with 15 bases between.

The chain has TRBV7-8 and TRBJ2-2; TRBD2 matches at 7 bases. The junction had 1 base not matched to a gene; V was cut back by 2 bases and J by 1 base. The CDR3 totals 15 residues. From germline, CDR1 is SGHVS and CDR2 FQNEAQ. The CDR3 sequence is CASSLSGVNTGELFF. The CDR3 DNA is TGTGCCAGCAGCTTAAGCGGGGTGAACACCGGGGAGCTGTTTTTT. Drawing the rest from reference TRBV7-8 and TRBJ2-2, the complete variable domain is GAGVSQSPRYKVAKRGQDVALRCDPISGHVSLFWYQQALGQGPEFLTYFQNEAQLDKSGLPSDRFFAERPEGSVSTLKIQRTQQEDSAVYLCASSLSGVNTGELFFGEGSRLTVL.

The V and J genes are TRBV5-4 and TRBJ2-7, with D perhaps matching TRBD2 (6 bases). CDR1 is SGHNT and CDR2 is YYREEE in the germline V gene (reference sequence). Trimming removed 3 bases at V and 3 bases at J, with 16 bases between. The CDR3 loop spans 15 amino acids. Written as DNA, the CDR3 is TGTGCCAGCAGCTGGGATCCGGGACTTTACTACGAGCAGTACTTC. Translating it yields CASSWDPGLYYEQYF.

The V and J genes are TRBV30 and TRBJ1-5; 9 bases are shared with TRBD1. CDR3 length equals 16 residues. Trimming removed 2 bases from V and 1 base from J; junction bases left unmatched: 6. Germline CDR1 GTSNPN, CDR2 SVGIG (reference sequence). The CDR3 DNA follows: TGTGCCTGGAGTCTGCACAGGGGGCTGAGCAATCAGCCCCAGCATTTT. Translation: CAWSLHRGLSNQPQHF.

CDR3 protein: CASSERGREYNEQFF. DNA for the CDR3: TGCGCCAGCAGTGAAAGAGGGAGGGAGTACAATGAGCAGTTCTTC. The gene calls are TRBV10-1 and TRBJ2-1, with 7 bases lining up with TRBD2. The junction had 6 bases not matched to a gene; V was cut back by 3 bases and J by 4 bases. The CDR3 loop spans 15 amino acids. The germline CDR1 and CDR2 sequences are WNHNN and SYGVQD (reference sequence).